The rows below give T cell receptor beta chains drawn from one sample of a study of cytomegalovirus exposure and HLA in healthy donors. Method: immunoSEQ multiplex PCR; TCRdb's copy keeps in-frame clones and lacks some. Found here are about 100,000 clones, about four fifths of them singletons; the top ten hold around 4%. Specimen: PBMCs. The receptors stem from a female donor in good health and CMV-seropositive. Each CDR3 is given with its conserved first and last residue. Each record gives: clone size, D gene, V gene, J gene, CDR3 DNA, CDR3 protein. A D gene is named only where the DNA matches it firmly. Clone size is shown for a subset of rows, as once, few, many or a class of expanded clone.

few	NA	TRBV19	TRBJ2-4	TGTGCCAGTAGTATAGGGGGGCACAGAGGAGCCAAAAACAGTCAGTACTTC	CASSIGGHRGAKNSQYF
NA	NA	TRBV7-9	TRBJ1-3	TGTGCCAGCAGCTTGGGCGGGGGCGCCGGAAACACCATATATTTT	CASSLGGGAGNTIYF
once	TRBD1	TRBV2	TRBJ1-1	TGTGCCAGCAGGCCGGGGACAGGGTACGATGTCACTGAAGCTTTCTTT	CASRPGTGYDVTEAFF
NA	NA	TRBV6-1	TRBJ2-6	TGTGCCAGCAGAGGGGCTAACTCTGGGGCCAACGTCCTGACTTTC	CASRGANSGANVLTF
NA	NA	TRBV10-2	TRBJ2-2	TGCGCCAGCAGTGAAATTATTGACAGCGGGGAGCTGTTTTTT	CASSEIIDSGELFF
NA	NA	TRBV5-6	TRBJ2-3	TGTGCCAGCAGCTCGGGTGAAGGCCTGGATACGCAGTATTTT	CASSSGEGLDTQYF
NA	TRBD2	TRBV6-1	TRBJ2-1	TGTGCCAGCAGCGAAGGGATAGCGGGGGGCTTAGTTGATGAGCAGTTCTTC	CASSEGIAGGLVDEQFF
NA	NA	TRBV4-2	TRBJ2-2	TGTGCCAGCAGCGTACGGCAGGGTCCCACCGGGGAGCTGTTTTTT	CASSVRQGPTGELFF
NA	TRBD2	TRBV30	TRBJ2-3	TGTGCCTGGGAATTCGGCACACTAGCGAACCCTAGCACAGATACGCAGTATTTT	CAWEFGTLANPSTDTQYF
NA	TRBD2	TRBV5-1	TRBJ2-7	TGCGCCAGCAGCCACGGGACTAGCGGGATCGCGGGGGGATCTTACGAGCAGTACTTC	CASSHGTSGIAGGSYEQYF
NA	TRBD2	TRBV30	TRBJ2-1	TGTGCCTGGAGTGGGGGACTAGCGGGATTCTCGTACAATGAGCAGTTCTTC	CAWSGGLAGFSYNEQFF
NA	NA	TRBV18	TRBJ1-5	TGTGCCAGCTCCTCCCTCCCGGTGGGAGACAATCAGCCCCAGCATTTT	CASSSLPVGDNQPQHF
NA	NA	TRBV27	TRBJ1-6	TGTGCCAGCAGTCTACAGAATTCACCCCTCCACTTT	CASSLQNSPLHF
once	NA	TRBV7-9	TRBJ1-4	TGTGCCAGCAGCTACGAAGGAGCTAATGAAAAACTGTTTTTT	CASSYEGANEKLFF
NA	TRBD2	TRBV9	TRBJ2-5	TGTGCCAGCAGCGCCGGGACTAGCGGGGGTTCAGGAGAGACCCAGTACTTC	CASSAGTSGGSGETQYF
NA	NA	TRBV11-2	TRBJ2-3	TGTGCCAGCACCTCCGCAGATACGCAGTATTTT	CASTSADTQYF
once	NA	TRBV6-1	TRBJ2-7	TGTGCCAGCAGTTTGGGGGCAGTACACTCCTACGAGCAGTACTTC	CASSLGAVHSYEQYF
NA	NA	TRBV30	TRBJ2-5	TGTGCCTGGACCATGAAAGGGGGGGGTTTAGAGACCCAGTACTTC	CAWTMKGGGLETQYF
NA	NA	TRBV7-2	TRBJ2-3	TGTGCCAGCAGCTTAAGCCATAGCACAGATACGCAGTATTTT	CASSLSHSTDTQYF
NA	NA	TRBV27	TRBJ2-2	TGTGCCAGCAGCGGGAACACCGGGGAGCTGTTTTTT	CASSGNTGELFF
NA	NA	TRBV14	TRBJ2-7	TGTGCCAGCAGCCAAGTCGGACACGGCCTCTACGAGCAGTACTTC	CASSQVGHGLYEQYF
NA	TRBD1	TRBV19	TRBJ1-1	TGTGCCAGTAGTCTTGCAGGGGGGACTGAAGCTTTCTTT	CASSLAGGTEAFF
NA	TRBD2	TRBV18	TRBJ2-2	TGTGCCAGCTCACCACCACCGAGGACTAGCGGGAGAGGCACCGGGGAGCTGTTTTTT	CASSPPPRTSGRGTGELFF
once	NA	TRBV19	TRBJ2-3	TGTGCCAGCCCCCAGGGAGGTGAAAGCACAGATACGCAGTATTTT	CASPQGGESTDTQYF
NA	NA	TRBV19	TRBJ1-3	TGTGCCAGTGCCGGGGAGAGTGGAAACACCATATATTTT	CASAGESGNTIYF
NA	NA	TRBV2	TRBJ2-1	TGTGCCAGCAGTCTCATGACAGTACCTAGTGGTGAGCAGTTCTTC	CASSLMTVPSGEQFF
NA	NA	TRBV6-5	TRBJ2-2	TGTGCCAGCAGTTATCACAGGCGCTCGAACACCGGGGAGCTGTTTTTT	CASSYHRRSNTGELFF
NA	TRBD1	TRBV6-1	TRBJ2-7	TGTGCCAGCAGCGCGACAGGGTCCTACGAGCAGTACTTC	CASSATGSYEQYF
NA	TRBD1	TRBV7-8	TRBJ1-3	TGTGCCAGCAGCTTTCTCCCGACAGGGGGCGGCTCTGGAAACACCATATATTTT	CASSFLPTGGGSGNTIYF